These T cell receptor beta chains were read from a single sample in a study of metastatic and nonmetastatic thyroid tumors. TCRdb recomputed clones from the PCR reads via MiXCR. This table holds roughly 21,000 clones, 28% found once. The sequencing sample was made of tumor tissue. Receptor source: a male donor with papillary thyroid cancer or a benign thyroid nodule (not recorded which). Some clones in this sample may be carry-over from other donors' samples. CDR3s include the opening cysteine and the closing phenylalanine or tryptophan. D genes are given only for firm matches. Expanded clones are given a class, and other clones once, few, many or no size at all.

TRBV6-1,TRBJ2-1,-,few,CASRESGEIYNEQFF,TGTGCCAGCAGAGAAAGCGGAGAGATATACAATGAGCAGTTCTTC
TRBV27,TRBJ2-3,TRBD2,-,CASSPRLAGGTDTQYF,TGTGCCAGTAGTCCCCGACTAGCGGGGGGCACAGATACGCAGTATTTT
TRBV20-1,TRBJ1-1,TRBD1,-,CSARPTGDYWTEAFF,TGCAGTGCCCGTCCCACAGGGGATTATTGGACTGAAGCTTTCTTT
TRBV2,TRBJ2-7,-,-,CASTPADYEQCF,TGTGCCAGCACCCCGGCTGACTACGAGCAGTGCTTC
TRBV28,TRBJ1-2,TRBD1,-,CASSQGASGGYTF,TGTGCCAGCAGCCAGGGGGCGTCGGGTGGCTACACCTTC
TRBV12-3/TRBV12-4,TRBJ2-1,TRBD2,-,CASSVAGGTDEQFF,TGTGCCAGCAGCGTAGCGGGAGGGACAGATGAGCAGTTCTTC
TRBV24-1,TRBJ1-2,TRBD1,-,CATSVTGQGRFGYTF,TGTGCCACCAGTGTAACGGGACAGGGGCGCTTTGGCTACACCTTC
TRBV6-1,TRBJ2-2,-,medium-sized,CASSGLITGELFF,TGTGCCAGCAGCGGACTTATCACCGGGGAGCTGTTTTTT
TRBV5-1,TRBJ2-7,-,-,CASSLQPGTPNPYEQYF,TGCGCCAGCAGCTTGCAACCCGGGACGCCTAACCCCTACGAGCAGTACTTC
TRBV15,TRBJ1-1,-,-,CATSLFKGEMNTEAFF,TGTGCCACCAGCCTTTTTAAGGGGGAGATGAACACTGAAGCTTTCTTT
TRBV11-3,TRBJ1-4,-,once,CASSFGYLTNEKLFF,TGTGCCAGCAGCTTCGGTTATCTGACTAATGAAAAACTGTTTTTT
TRBV30,TRBJ1-5,-,-,CAWRMDGHNQPQHF,TGTGCCTGGAGGATGGACGGCCACAATCAGCCCCAGCATTTT
TRBV2,TRBJ2-2,-,-,CASSFEGLANTGELFF,TGTGCCAGCAGTTTCGAAGGGCTAGCGAACACCGGGGAGCTGTTTTTT
TRBV13,TRBJ1-2,TRBD1,few,CASSSGTGVFGYGYTF,TGTGCCAGCAGCTCTGGGACAGGGGTATTTGGGTATGGCTACACCTTC
TRBV18,TRBJ2-1,-,-,CASSPGTYNEQFF,TGTGCCAGCTCACCCGGGACCTACAATGAGCAGTTCTTC
TRBV5-1,TRBJ1-6,-,few,CASSLVGGGSPLHF,TGCGCCAGCAGCTTGGTAGGGGGGGGATCACCCCTCCACTTT
TRBV20-1,TRBJ1-2,-,-,CSARETGDSYYGYTF,TGCAGTGCTAGAGAGACTGGAGACAGCTACTATGGCTACACCTTC
TRBV12-3/TRBV12-4,TRBJ1-2,TRBD1,many,CASSSAGGLVYGYTF,TGTGCCAGCAGTTCGGCAGGGGGACTAGTCTATGGCTACACCTTC
TRBV6-1,TRBJ1-1,TRBD1,medium-sized,CASIPTGLGTEAFF,TGTGCCAGCATCCCGACAGGGTTAGGTACTGAAGCTTTCTTT
TRBV12-3/TRBV12-4,TRBJ2-1,TRBD1,few,CASSLVQGAQNEQFF,TGTGCCAGCAGTTTAGTACAGGGGGCGCAAAATGAGCAGTTCTTC
TRBV6-1,TRBJ2-1,-,-,CASGMSRSYNEQFF,TGTGCCAGCGGCATGTCGCGCTCCTACAATGAGCAGTTCTTC
TRBV20-1,TRBJ1-5,-,-,CSAGGGYSNQPQHF,TGCAGTGCTGGGGGGGGATATAGCAATCAGCCCCAGCATTTT
TRBV27,TRBJ2-7,-,few,CASRWMDEQYF,TGTGCCAGCAGATGGATGGACGAGCAGTACTTC
TRBV15,TRBJ2-7,TRBD1,-,CATSRDRESYEQYF,TGTGCCACCAGCAGGGACAGGGAATCCTACGAGCAGTACTTC
TRBV6-5,TRBJ2-1,-,-,CASSPTLRTLALSNEQFF,TGTGCCAGCAGTCCAACCCTCAGAACACTTGCCTTAAGCAATGAGCAGTTCTTC
TRBV10-2,TRBJ1-2,-,many,CASSADGGLGYTF,TGCGCCAGCAGTGCAGACGGGGGGTTAGGCTACACCTTC
TRBV5-4,TRBJ2-2,-,many,CASSFSGNTGELFF,TGTGCCAGCAGCTTTAGCGGGAACACCGGGGAGCTGTTTTTT